What follows are 3 T cell receptor beta chains derived from one specimen sequenced in a study of blood T cell repertoires in COVID-19 (dated by TCRdb to 2020 to 2021). Library creation used the immunoSEQ multiplex PCR assay. Sourced from immuneACCESS, this table was stored by TCRdb with only in-frame sequences that have V and J called. A share of the clones is absent; for the studies checked, an unresolved V gene accounts for under half, and the remainder has no known explanation. The table for this sample lists over 400,000 clones; 80% to 90% of them were counted only once. The top ten hold roughly 3.2% of the sample. Sequencing was performed on peripheral blood. These receptors all stem from a human donor in a cohort sampled during active COVID-19.

V usage is TRBV11-3 and J usage is TRBJ2-7, with TRBD2 matching over 10 bases. This CDR3 spans 18 amino acids. Germline values: CDR1 SGHNT, CDR2 YENEEA. Trimming cost V 0 bases and J 2 bases; bases outside gene matches: 10. The CDR3: CASSLDVGRSGRAYEQYF. Here the CDR3 DNA reads TGTGCCAGCAGCTTAGATGTAGGAAGGAGCGGGAGGGCCTACGAGCAGTACTTC.

The V and J genes are TRBV6-5 and TRBJ2-1; TRBD1 matches at 7 bases. The trim removed 6 bases at V and 2 bases at J, leaving 1 base unmatched. Germline V gene lookup returns CDR1 MNHEY and CDR2 SVGAGI. The CDR3 runs to 13 residues. In nucleotides, the CDR3 is TGTGCCAGCAGGGGACAGACCTACAATGAGCAGTTCTTC. As protein: CASRGQTYNEQFF.

V usage is TRBV11-2 and J usage is TRBJ2-3; weak D call: TRBD1 (5 bases). CDR1 is SGHAT, CDR2 FQNNGV, per germline. V lost 2 bases and J 5 bases, leaving 11 bases between the germline ends. The CDR3 loop spans 14 amino acids. CDR3 sequence reads: CASSLPYRGDTQYF. CDR3 DNA: TGTGCCAGCAGCTTACCATATAGGGGAGATACGCAGTATTTT.